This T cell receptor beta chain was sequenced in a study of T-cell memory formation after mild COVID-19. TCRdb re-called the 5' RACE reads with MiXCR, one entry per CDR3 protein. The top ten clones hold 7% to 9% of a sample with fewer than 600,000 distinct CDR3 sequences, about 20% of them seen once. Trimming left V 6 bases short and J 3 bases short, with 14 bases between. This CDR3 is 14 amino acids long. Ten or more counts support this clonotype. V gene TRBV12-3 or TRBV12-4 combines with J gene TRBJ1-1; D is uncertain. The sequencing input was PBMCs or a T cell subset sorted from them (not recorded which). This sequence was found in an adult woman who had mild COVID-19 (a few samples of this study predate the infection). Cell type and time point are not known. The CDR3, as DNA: TGTGCCAGCAGCTCCTTTTCCTTGGACACTGAAGCTTTCTTT. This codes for CASSSFSLDTEAFF.